This entry describes one T cell receptor (beta chain). V shed 4 bases and J shed 2 bases, with 12 bases lying between them. This CDR3 is 14 amino acids long. Germline V CDR1 and CDR2: SGHTA, FQGNSA. The repertoire was sequenced with immunoSEQ multiplex PCR; TCRdb's copy has only in-frame clones and lacks some. This repertoire shows approximately 160,000 clones, around four fifths found once; its top ten account for roughly 19%. The sample belongs to a study of blood T cell repertoires in COVID-19. Looking at the study overall: Sample material is recorded as cDNA or gDNA derived from T cells, B-cell-depleted T cells, or PBMCs.

The rearrangement links TRBV7-2 to TRBJ2-7, with a weak D call TRBD1 (6 bases). The sequencing sample was made of peripheral blood. The source is an elderly woman with acute or convalescent COVID-19. CDR3 sequence reads: CASSSAGTTYEQYF. In DNA form, the CDR3 reads TGTGCCAGCAGCTCTGCCGGGACAACCTACGAGCAGTACTTC.